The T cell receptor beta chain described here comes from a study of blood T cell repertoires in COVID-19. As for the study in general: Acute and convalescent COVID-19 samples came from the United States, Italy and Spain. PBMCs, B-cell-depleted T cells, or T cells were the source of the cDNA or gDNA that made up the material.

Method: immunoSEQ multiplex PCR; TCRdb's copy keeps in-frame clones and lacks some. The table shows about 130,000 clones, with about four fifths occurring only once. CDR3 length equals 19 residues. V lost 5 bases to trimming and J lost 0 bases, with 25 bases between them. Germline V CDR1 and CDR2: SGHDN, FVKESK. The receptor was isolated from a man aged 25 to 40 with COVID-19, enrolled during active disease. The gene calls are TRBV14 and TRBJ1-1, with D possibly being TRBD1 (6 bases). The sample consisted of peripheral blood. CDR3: CASSGRMTGGAGMNTEAFF. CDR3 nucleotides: TGTGCCAGCAGCGGGCGTATGACGGGGGGGGCCGGTATGAACACTGAAGCTTTCTTT.